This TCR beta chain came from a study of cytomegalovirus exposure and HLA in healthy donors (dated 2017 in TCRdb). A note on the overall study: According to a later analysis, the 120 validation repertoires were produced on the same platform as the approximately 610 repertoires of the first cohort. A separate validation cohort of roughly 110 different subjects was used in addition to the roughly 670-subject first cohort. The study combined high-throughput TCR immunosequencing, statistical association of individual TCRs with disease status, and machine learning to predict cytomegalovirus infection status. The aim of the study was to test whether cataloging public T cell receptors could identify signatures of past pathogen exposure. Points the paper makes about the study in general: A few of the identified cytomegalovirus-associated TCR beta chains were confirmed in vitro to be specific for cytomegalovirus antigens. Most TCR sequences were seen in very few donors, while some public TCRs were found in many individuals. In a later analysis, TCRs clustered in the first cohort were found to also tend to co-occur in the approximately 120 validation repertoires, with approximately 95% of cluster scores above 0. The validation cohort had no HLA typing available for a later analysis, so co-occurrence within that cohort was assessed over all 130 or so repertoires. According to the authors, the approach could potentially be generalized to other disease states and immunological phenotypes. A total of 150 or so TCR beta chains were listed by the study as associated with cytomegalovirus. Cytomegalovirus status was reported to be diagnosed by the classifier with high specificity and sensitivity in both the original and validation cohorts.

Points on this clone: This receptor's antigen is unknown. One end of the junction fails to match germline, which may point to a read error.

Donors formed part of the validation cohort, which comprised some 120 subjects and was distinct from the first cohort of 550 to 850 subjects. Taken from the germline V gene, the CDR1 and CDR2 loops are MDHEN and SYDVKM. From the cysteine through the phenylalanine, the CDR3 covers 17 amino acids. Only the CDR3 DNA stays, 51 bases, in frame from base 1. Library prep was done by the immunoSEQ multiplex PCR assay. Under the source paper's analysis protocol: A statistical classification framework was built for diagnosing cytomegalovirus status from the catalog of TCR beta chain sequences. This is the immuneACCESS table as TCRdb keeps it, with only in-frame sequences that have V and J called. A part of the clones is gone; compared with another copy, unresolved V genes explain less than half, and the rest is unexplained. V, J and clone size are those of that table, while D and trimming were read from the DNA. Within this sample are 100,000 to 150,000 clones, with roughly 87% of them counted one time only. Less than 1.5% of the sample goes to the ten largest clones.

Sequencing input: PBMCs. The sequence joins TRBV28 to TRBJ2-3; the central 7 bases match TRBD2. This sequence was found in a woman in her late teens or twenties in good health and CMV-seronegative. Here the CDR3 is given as CVSSLFRGVRGTDTQYF. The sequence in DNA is TGTGTCAGCAGTTTATTTCGGGGGGTCCGAGGCACAGATACGCAGTATTTT.